The rows below give T cell receptor beta chains drawn from one sample of a study of cytomegalovirus exposure and HLA in healthy donors. TCRdb's copy holds only in-frame clones and misses some; the assay was immunoSEQ multiplex PCR. The profile covers roughly 180,000 clones, with approximately 80% appearing a single time and 4.8% taken by the ten largest. Sequencing was done on a sample of PBMCs. The receptors shown here come from a man younger than 35 in good health and CMV-seronegative. CDR3s include the opening cysteine and the closing phenylalanine or tryptophan. D genes are given only for firm matches. Where a row states a size, it is once, few, many or the class of an expanded clone; other rows omit it.

CDR3nt	CDR3aa	d_gene	abundance	v_gene	j_gene
TGTGCCAGCGGCCGCGGGCTTGCCTACGAGCAGTACTTC	CASGRGLAYEQYF	.	.	TRBV5-4	TRBJ2-7
TGTGCCAGCACCAACCGGGCGGGGGCTGGTTTCACTGAAGCTTTCTTT	CASTNRAGAGFTEAFF	.	.	TRBV6-6	TRBJ1-1
TGTGCCAGCAGGTGGAGGAACGGCGAGCAGTACTTC	CASRWRNGEQYF	.	.	TRBV6-6	TRBJ2-7
TGTGCCAGCAGTCCCGGACTTCTAACGAATGAGCAGTTCTTC	CASSPGLLTNEQFF	.	.	TRBV28	TRBJ2-1
TGTGCCAGCAGCTTAGTCTCCATGAGCTCCTACAATGAGCAGTTCTTC	CASSLVSMSSYNEQFF	.	.	TRBV11-3	TRBJ2-1
TGCGCCAGCAGCCAAGAGATCAGGCCGTATGGCTACACCTTC	CASSQEIRPYGYTF	.	.	TRBV4-3	TRBJ1-2
TGTGCCAGCTCACCAGGACAGTGGAATCAGCCCCAGCATTTT	CASSPGQWNQPQHF	.	.	TRBV18	TRBJ1-5
TGCGCCAGCAGCCAAAGCCCCTGGGAGGAGGAATTCTCCGGAAACACCATATATTTT	CASSQSPWEEEFSGNTIYF	.	once	TRBV4-1	TRBJ1-3
TGTGCCAGTAGTATTCAGGGCTTAACGGGCGAGCAGTACTTC	CASSIQGLTGEQYF	.	few	TRBV19	TRBJ2-7
TGTGCCAGCAGCCAAGGTGAGGGTTACGGTTCCTACGAGCAGTACTTC	CASSQGEGYGSYEQYF	.	.	TRBV4-2	TRBJ2-7
TGCGCCAGCAGTCGGAGGGAGATAGCCAAAAACATTCAGTACTTC	CASSRREIAKNIQYF	.	.	TRBV10-2	TRBJ2-4
TGTGCCAGCAGTCCCGGGACACCTGCAGGGTATTCACCCCTCCACTTT	CASSPGTPAGYSPLHF	.	.	TRBV27	TRBJ1-6
TGTGCCAGCAGTTTAGGTACACAAGATACGCAGTATTTT	CASSLGTQDTQYF	.	.	TRBV27	TRBJ2-3
TGTGCCAGCAGTTACTCTCCGGTTTCCTCCTACGAGCAGTACTTC	CASSYSPVSSYEQYF	.	.	TRBV6-5	TRBJ2-7
TGTGCCATCAGTGAGTCGTTCACGGGAGGCTACACCTTC	CAISESFTGGYTF	.	few	TRBV10-3	TRBJ1-2
TGTGCAAGTCGCTCTGCGACTAGCGGGGTAAAATACGAGCAGTACTTC	CASRSATSGVKYEQYF	.	few	TRBV12-2	TRBJ2-7
TGTGCCAGCAGTCGCGTCACGGGGTCCTACGAGCAGTACTTC	CASSRVTGSYEQYF	.	.	TRBV6-5	TRBJ2-7
TGTGCCATCGGGGGCCAGGGCCGATCCATCTCTGGAAACACCATATATTTT	CAIGGQGRSISGNTIYF	.	.	TRBV10-3	TRBJ1-3
TGTGCCAGCAGCTTAGGTGCAGGCAATCAGCCCCAGCATTTT	CASSLGAGNQPQHF	.	.	TRBV7-6	TRBJ1-5
TGTGCCAGCAGTTACCGGGGGGGGACCTACGAGCAGTACTTC	CASSYRGGTYEQYF	TRBD2	.	TRBV6-5	TRBJ2-7
TGCGCCAGCCGACAGGGGGAGGATACGCAGTATTTT	CASRQGEDTQYF	TRBD1	.	TRBV5-1	TRBJ2-3
TGTGCCAGCAGCTCCGGCGGTAGCTCCTACGAGCAGTACTTC	CASSSGGSSYEQYF	.	.	TRBV7-9	TRBJ2-7
TGTGCCAGCTCACTAGGGACAGGGGTCGTGACCCAGTACTTC	CASSLGTGVVTQYF	TRBD1	once	TRBV18	TRBJ2-5
TGCGCCAGCAATCCGGGACATTTCAATCAGCCCCAGCATTTT	CASNPGHFNQPQHF	.	.	TRBV10-2	TRBJ1-5